These 2 T cell receptor beta chains share one sample of origin, sequenced in a study of T cell repertoires in cytomegalovirus infection (dated by TCRdb to between 2018 and 2020). The sequencing machine was an Illumina HiSeq 1500. TCRdb applied fastp at Q25 and MiXCR to the public reads, then kept only in-frame beta chains. For every CDR3 protein sequence, its rows merge into one entry that carries the most common genes and DNA. This sample lists about 260,000 distinct CDR3 sequences; approximately 15% were detected once. The top ten clonotypes cover roughly 8.7% of the sample. Sequencing used PBMCs. The receptors originated from a human donor in good health (CMV status not recorded). Some clones in this sample may be carry-over from other donors' samples.

In this sample, this clonotype turned up a few times. V and J are TRBV2 and TRBJ2-2; no clear D gene. Germline V gene data show CDR1 as SNHLY and CDR2 as FYNNEI. There are 15 residues in the CDR3. V lost 3 bases and J lost 4, with 12 bases in between. CDR3 sequence (DNA): TGTGCCAGCAGTGATCATGGATCTGGCACCGGGGAGCTGTTTTTT. Its translation: CASSDHGSGTGELFF.

The chain uses TRBV2 and TRBJ2-1, with a tentative D call TRBD1 (7 bases). Germline assignment: CDR1 SNHLY and CDR2 FYNNEI. The CDR3 spans 15 residues. Trimming stripped 10 bases from V and 1 base from J, with 17 bases between. CDR3 residues: CATALQGRSYNEQFF. The CDR3 DNA reads as TGTGCCACCGCATTACAGGGGAGGTCCTACAATGAGCAGTTCTTC.